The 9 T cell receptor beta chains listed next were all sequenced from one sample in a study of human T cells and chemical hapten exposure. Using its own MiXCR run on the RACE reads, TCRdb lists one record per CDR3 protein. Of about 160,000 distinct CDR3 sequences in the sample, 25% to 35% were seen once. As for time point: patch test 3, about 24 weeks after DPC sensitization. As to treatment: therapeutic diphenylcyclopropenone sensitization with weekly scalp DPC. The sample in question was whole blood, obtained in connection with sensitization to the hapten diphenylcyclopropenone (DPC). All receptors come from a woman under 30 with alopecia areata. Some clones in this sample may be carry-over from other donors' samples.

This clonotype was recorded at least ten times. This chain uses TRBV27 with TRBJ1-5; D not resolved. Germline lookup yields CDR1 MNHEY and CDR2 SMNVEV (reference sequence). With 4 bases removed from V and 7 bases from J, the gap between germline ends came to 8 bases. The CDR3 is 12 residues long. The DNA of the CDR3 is TGTGCCAGCAGTTCCGCGGGGCAGCCCCAGCATTTT. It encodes CASSSAGQPQHF.

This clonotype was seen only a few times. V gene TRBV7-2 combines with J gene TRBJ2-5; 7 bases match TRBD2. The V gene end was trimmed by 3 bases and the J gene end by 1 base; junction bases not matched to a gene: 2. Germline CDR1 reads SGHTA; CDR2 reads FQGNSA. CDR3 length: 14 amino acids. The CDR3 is CASSFSGGQETQYF. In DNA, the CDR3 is TGTGCCAGCAGCTTTTCGGGGGGCCAAGAGACCCAGTACTTC. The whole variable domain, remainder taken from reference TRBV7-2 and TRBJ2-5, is GAGVSQSPSNKVTEKGKDVELRCDPISGHTALYWYRQSLGQGLEFLIYFQGNSAPDKSGLPSDRFSAERTGGSVSTLTIQRTQQEDSAVYLCASSFSGGQETQYFGPGTRLLVL.

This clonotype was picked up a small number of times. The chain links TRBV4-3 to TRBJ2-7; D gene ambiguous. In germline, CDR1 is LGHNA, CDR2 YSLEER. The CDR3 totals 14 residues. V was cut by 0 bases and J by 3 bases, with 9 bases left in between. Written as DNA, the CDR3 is TGCGCCAGCAGCCAAGATCGGAATTTCTACGAGCAGTACTTC. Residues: CASSQDRNFYEQYF.

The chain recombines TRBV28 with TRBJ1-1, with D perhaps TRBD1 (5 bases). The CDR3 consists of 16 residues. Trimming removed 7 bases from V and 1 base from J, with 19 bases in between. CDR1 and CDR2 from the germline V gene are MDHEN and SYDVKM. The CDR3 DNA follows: TGTGCCAGCAAAGAGGGCGCGCGGGGGTCGAACACTGAAGCTTTCTTT. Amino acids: CASKEGARGSNTEAFF. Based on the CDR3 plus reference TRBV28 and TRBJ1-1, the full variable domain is DVKVTQSSRYLVKRTGEKVFLECVQDMDHENMFWYRQDPGLGLRLIYFSYDVKMKEKGDIPEGYSVSREKKERFSLILESASTNQTSMYLCASKEGARGSNTEAFFGQGTRLTVV.

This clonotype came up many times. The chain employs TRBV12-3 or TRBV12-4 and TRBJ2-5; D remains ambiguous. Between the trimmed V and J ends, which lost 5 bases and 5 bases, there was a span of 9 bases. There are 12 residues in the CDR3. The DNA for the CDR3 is TGTGCCAGCAGTCCCTTGGGGGAGACCCAGTACTTC. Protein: CASSPLGETQYF.

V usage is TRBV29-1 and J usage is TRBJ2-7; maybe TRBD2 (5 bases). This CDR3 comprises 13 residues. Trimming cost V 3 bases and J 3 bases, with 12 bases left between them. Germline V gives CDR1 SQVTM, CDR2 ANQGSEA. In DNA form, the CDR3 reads TGCAGCGTTGAGACGGGATCAATCTACGAGCAGTACTTC. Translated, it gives CSVETGSIYEQYF.

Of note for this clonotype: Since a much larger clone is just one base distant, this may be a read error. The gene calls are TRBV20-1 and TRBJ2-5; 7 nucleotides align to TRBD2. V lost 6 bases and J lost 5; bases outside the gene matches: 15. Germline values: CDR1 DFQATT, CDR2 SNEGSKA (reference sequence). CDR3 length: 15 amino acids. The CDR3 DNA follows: TGCAGTGCCCTCGGCGGGAGCCACTGGGTGGAGACCCAGTACTTC. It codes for CSALGGSHWVETQYF.

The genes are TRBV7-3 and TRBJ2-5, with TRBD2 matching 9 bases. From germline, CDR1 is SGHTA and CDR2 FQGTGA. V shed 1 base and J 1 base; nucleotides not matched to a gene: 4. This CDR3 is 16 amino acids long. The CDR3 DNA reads TGTGCCAGCAGCTTAAGGGGTAGCGGGGGCCAAGAGACCCAGTACTTC. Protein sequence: CASSLRGSGGQETQYF. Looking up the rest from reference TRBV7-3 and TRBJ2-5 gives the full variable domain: GAGVSQTPSNKVTEKGKYVELRCDPISGHTALYWYRQSLGQGPEFLIYFQGTGAADDSGLPNDRFFAVRPEGSVSTLKIQRTERGDSAVYLCASSLRGSGGQETQYFGPGTRLLVL.

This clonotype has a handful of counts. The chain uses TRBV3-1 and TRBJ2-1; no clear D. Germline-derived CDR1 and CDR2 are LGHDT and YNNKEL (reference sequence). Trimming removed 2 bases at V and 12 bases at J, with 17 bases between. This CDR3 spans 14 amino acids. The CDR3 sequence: CASSQPPTRNGQFF. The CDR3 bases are TGTGCCAGCAGCCAACCGCCTACTCGAAACGGGCAGTTCTTC.